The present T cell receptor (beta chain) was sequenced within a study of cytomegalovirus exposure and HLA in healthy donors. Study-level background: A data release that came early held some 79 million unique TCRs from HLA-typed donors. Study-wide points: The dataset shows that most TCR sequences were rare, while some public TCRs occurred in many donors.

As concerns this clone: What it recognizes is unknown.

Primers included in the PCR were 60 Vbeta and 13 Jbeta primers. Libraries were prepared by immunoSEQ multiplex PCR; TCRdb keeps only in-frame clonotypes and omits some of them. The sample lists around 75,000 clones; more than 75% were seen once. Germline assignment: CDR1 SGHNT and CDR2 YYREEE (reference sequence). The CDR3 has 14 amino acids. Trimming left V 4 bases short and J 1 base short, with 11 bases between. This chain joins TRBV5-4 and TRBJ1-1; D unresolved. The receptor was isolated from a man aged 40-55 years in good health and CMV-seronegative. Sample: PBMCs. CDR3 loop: CASSPQTQNTEAFF. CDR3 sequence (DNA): TGTGCCAGCAGCCCCCAGACACAGAACACTGAAGCTTTCTTT.